This entry lists 5 T cell receptor beta chains sequenced from one sample in a study of blood T cell repertoires in COVID-19. Sequenced by immunoSEQ multiplex PCR; TCRdb stores in-frame clones only, minus some. The table includes about 140,000 clones, about 87% detected once. The sample taken for sequencing was peripheral blood. These receptors all stem from a man aged 60 to 69 with active or convalescent COVID-19.

The V and J genes are TRBV6-2 or TRBV6-3 and TRBJ2-4; 11 bases match TRBD2. The CDR3 is 15 residues long. With 5 bases clipped from V and 9 bases from J, the junction kept 9 bases outside the gene matches. Germline values: CDR1 MNHEY, CDR2 SVGEGT. The CDR3 reads CASSKDLAGGIIQYF. The CDR3 DNA is TGTGCCAGCAGTAAGGACCTAGCGGGAGGTATCATTCAGTACTTC.

V and J are TRBV11-2 and TRBJ2-7; D might be TRBD1 (5 bases). This CDR3 comprises 14 residues. Germline lookup yields CDR1 SGHAT and CDR2 FQNNGV. Between the trimmed V and J ends, which lost 1 base and 2 bases, there was a span of 9 bases. The CDR3: CASSLGGQPYEQYF. The CDR3, as DNA: TGTGCCAGCAGCTTAGGGGGCCAGCCCTACGAGCAGTACTTC.

As for this clone: A junction boundary mismatches the germline segment, possibly from a read error. This chain links TRBV7-7 with TRBJ2-2; D may be TRBD1 (6 bases). The germline V gene has CDR1 SSHAT and CDR2 FNYEAQ (reference sequence). This CDR3 spans 16 amino acids. The CDR3 loop is CASSPGRTVRGGELFF. CDR3 in DNA: TGTGCTAGCAGCCCTGGACGGACAGTTCGGGGCGGGGAGCTGTTTTTT.

This rearrangement joins TRBV9 to TRBJ2-1; 7 bases are shared with TRBD2. The CDR3 is made up of 14 amino acids. V was pared by 0 bases and J by 4 bases, with 1 base of the junction left unmatched. CDR1 SGDLS and CDR2 YYNGEE come from the germline V gene. The CDR3: CASSVEAGYNEQFF. CDR3 in DNA: TGTGCCAGCAGCGTAGAAGCGGGATACAATGAGCAGTTCTTC.

The rearrangement links TRBV30 to TRBJ2-2; TRBD2 might be the D (5 bases). The germline V gene encodes CDR1 GTSNPN and CDR2 SVGIG (reference sequence). The CDR3 runs to 13 residues. Trimming removed 2 bases at V and 2 bases at J, with 6 bases between. The CDR3, as DNA: TGTGCCTGGAGTTGGACTAACACCGGGGAGCTGTTTTTT. It is translated as CAWSWTNTGELFF.